The T cell receptor (beta chain) under discussion was sequenced for a study of blood T cell repertoires in COVID-19. For the study at large: PBMCs, B-cell-depleted T cells, or T cells were the source of the cDNA or gDNA that made up the material.

The assay was immunoSEQ multiplex PCR, and TCRdb's table has in-frame clones only and misses some. The sample records about 390,000 clones, roughly 86% being singletons. Enrolled during active infection, Seattle patients were then followed longitudinally. CDR1 KGHDR and CDR2 SFDVKD come from the germline V gene. This CDR3 has 13 residues. The V gene lost 5 bases and the J gene lost 2 bases, with 6 bases spanning the gap. This rearrangement joins TRBV24-1 to TRBJ1-3, with a possible D match to TRBD1 (5 bases). Sequenced input: peripheral blood. The TCR originated in a woman in her fifties or sixties with COVID-19, enrolled during active disease. CDR3 nucleotides: TGTGCCACCAGTGCAGGGACTGGAAACACCATATATTTT. This codes for CATSAGTGNTIYF.